The 19 T cell receptor beta chains below come from one sample, sequenced in a study of cytomegalovirus exposure and HLA in healthy donors. Amplification used 60 Vbeta primers and 13 Jbeta primers. Assay used: immunoSEQ multiplex PCR; TCRdb lists only in-frame clones, some missing. Of approximately 210,000 clones listed, over 80% are singletons. The sample was PBMCs. The receptors were gathered from a man between 35 and 55 years old in good health and CMV-seropositive.

This chain links TRBV30 with TRBJ1-2; 9 positions agree with TRBD1. The germline V gene has CDR1 GTSNPN and CDR2 SVGIG (reference sequence). The CDR3 spans 14 residues. Trimming removed 2 bases from V and 10 bases from J; junction bases left unmatched: 11. DNA for the CDR3: TGTGCCTGGAGTCGGGGGGACAGGGTAACTGACTACACCTTC. Its translation is CAWSRGDRVTDYTF.

The J gene is TRBJ2-1, the V gene TRBV5-4; TRBD2 is a possible D gene (6 bases). The CDR3 runs to 14 residues. Germline CDR1 reads SGHNT; CDR2 reads YYREEE (reference sequence). Trimming cost V 0 bases and J 5 bases, with 9 bases left between them. DNA of the CDR3: TGTGCCAGCAGCTTGGGTAGGAGGGACAATGAGCAGTTCTTC. It translates to CASSLGRRDNEQFF.

A few counts support this clone. The chain employs TRBV7-8 and TRBJ1-5; D is perhaps TRBD1 (6 bases). The CDR3 is made up of 15 amino acids. With 5 bases removed from V and 3 bases from J, the gap between germline ends came to 14 bases. Germline V gene data show CDR1 as SGHVS and CDR2 as FQNEAQ. The CDR3, as DNA: TGTGCCAGCAGCGGGATGGACAGAGACAATCAGCCCCAGCATTTT. As protein: CASSGMDRDNQPQHF.

The V and J genes are TRBV27 and TRBJ2-3; 8 bases map to TRBD2. J lost 4 bases, V lost 6 bases, and 9 bases had no gene match. Germline V gene lookup returns CDR1 MNHEY and CDR2 SMNVEV (reference sequence). The CDR3 is 15 amino acids. The CDR3 here is CASSPRWREADTQYF. CDR3 DNA: TGTGCCAGCAGCCCAAGGTGGCGGGAGGCAGATACGCAGTATTTT.

The chain recombines TRBV5-1 with TRBJ2-1, with D tentatively TRBD1 (5 bases). The V gene's germline CDR1 is SGHRS and CDR2 YFSETQ. Trimming removed 3 bases at V and 6 bases at J, with 13 bases between. The CDR3 consists of 14 residues. CDR3 residues: CASSSTPDSNEQFF. CDR3 DNA: TGCGCCAGCAGCTCCACCCCCGACAGCAATGAGCAGTTCTTC.

This clone occurred once. The J gene is TRBJ2-1, the V gene TRBV12-5, with 8 bases identical to TRBD2. Germline values: CDR1 LGHNT, CDR2 FRNRAP. The length of the CDR3 is 13 residues. Trimming removed 7 bases from V and 7 bases from J; junction bases left unmatched: 6. CDR3: CASEPGGGNEQFF. The CDR3 DNA follows: TGTGCTAGTGAGCCGGGAGGGGGGAATGAGCAGTTCTTC.

This clone was detected once. The rearrangement joins TRBV19 to TRBJ2-1; D may be TRBD1 (5 bases). This CDR3 comprises 15 residues. V lost 3 bases and J 2 bases, leaving 11 bases between the germline ends. CDR1 and CDR2 from the germline V gene are LNHDA and SQIVND (reference sequence). The CDR3 here is CASSMQGGTYNEQFF. The CDR3 DNA is TGTGCCAGTAGTATGCAGGGCGGAACCTACAATGAGCAGTTCTTC.

V gene TRBV9 combines with J gene TRBJ2-1; 11 bases line up with TRBD2. Germline values: CDR1 SGDLS, CDR2 YYNGEE. V was pared by 0 bases and J by 10 bases, with 6 bases of the junction left unmatched. The CDR3 has 15 amino acids. This chain's CDR3 is CASSVEILAGEEQFF. CDR3 coding DNA: TGTGCCAGCAGCGTAGAAATACTAGCGGGAGAGGAGCAGTTCTTC.

The V gene is TRBV29-1, the J gene TRBJ1-1; possibly TRBD1 for D (5 bases). Deletions cut 6 bases from V and 1 base from J, with 21 bases between. From germline, CDR1 is SQVTM and CDR2 ANQGSEA. The CDR3 runs 16 residues. CDR3 coding DNA: TGCAGCGTCAGGGAGGGGCTACGAGGGGAGAACACTGAAGCTTTCTTT. This codes for CSVREGLRGENTEAFF.

The rearrangement links TRBV19 to TRBJ2-1, with D perhaps TRBD2 (5 bases). Trimming cost V 8 bases and J 7 bases, with 18 bases left between them. The CDR3 totals 14 residues. Germline-derived CDR1 and CDR2 are LNHDA and SQIVND (reference sequence). The CDR3 nucleotides read TGTGCCAGTGGGAGCGGCTCCCGTCAGAATGAGCAGTTCTTC. Translation: CASGSGSRQNEQFF.

The DNA of the CDR3 is TGTGCCAGCAGTCTGTTCGACAGACACTATGGCTACACCTTC. This codes for CASSLFDRHYGYTF. V usage is TRBV6-5 and J usage is TRBJ1-2; tentative D call: TRBD1 (5 bases). Trimming cost V 5 bases and J 3 bases, with 13 bases left between them. CDR3 length equals 14 residues. The germline V gene has CDR1 MNHEY and CDR2 SVGAGI.

CDR3 protein: CASSTGLNTEAFF. The CDR3, as DNA: TGTGCCAGCAGTACAGGGTTAAACACTGAAGCTTTCTTT. The chain links TRBV6-5 to TRBJ1-1; perhaps TRBD1 as D (6 bases). The germline gives CDR1 MNHEY, CDR2 SVGAGI. V lost 5 bases, J lost 2 bases, and 9 bases lay in between. The CDR3 is 13 residues long.

The V gene is TRBV9, the J gene TRBJ2-5, with D possibly TRBD1 on 6 matching bases. The germline CDR1 and CDR2 sequences are SGDLS and YYNGEE. The CDR3 has 14 residues. Trimming left V 4 bases short and J 2 bases short, with 12 bases between. CDR3 coding DNA: TGTGCCAGCAGCACCCGGGACATTCAAGAGACCCAGTACTTC. This sequence encodes CASSTRDIQETQYF. Filled out from reference TRBV9 and TRBJ2-5, the complete variable domain reads DSGVTQTPKHLITATGQRVTLRCSPRSGDLSVYWYQQSLDQGLQFLIQYYNGEERAKGNILERFSAQQFPDLHSELNLSSLELGDSALYFCASSTRDIQETQYFGPGTRLLVL.

The chain couples TRBV6-5 to TRBJ2-5; a weak D match, TRBD2 (6 bases). V dropped 0 bases and J dropped 10 bases, with 9 bases sitting between them. From germline, CDR1 is MNHEY and CDR2 SVGAGI. The CDR3 runs to 12 residues. CDR3 coding DNA: TGTGCCAGCAGTTACTCCGGGGGAGTCCAGTACTTC. It yields the protein CASSYSGGVQYF.

This chain links TRBV18 with TRBJ2-3; the D gene is possibly TRBD1 (5 bases). The germline CDR1 and CDR2 sequences are KGHSH and LQKENI. Trimming shortened V by 2 bases and J by 6 bases, and 9 bases separated the two germline ends. CDR3 length: 13 residues. For the CDR3, the DNA is TGTGCCAGCTCACCAGGCAGGGCGGATACGCAGTATTTT. Encoded protein: CASSPGRADTQYF.

This chain joins TRBV6-5 and TRBJ2-3, with TRBD2 matching 12 bases. After removal of 4 bases from V and 3 bases from J, the junction contained 2 bases not matched to a gene. Germline V gives CDR1 MNHEY, CDR2 SVGAGI. The length of the CDR3 is 15 residues. This CDR3 reads CASSSTSGSTDTQYF. The CDR3 coding sequence is TGTGCCAGCAGTTCGACTAGCGGGAGTACAGATACGCAGTATTTT.

The genes are TRBV9 and TRBJ1-2, with TRBD1 as a possible D gene (6 bases). V lost 3 bases, J lost 4 bases, and 19 bases lay in between. Per germline, CDR1 SGDLS and CDR2 YYNGEE. CDR3 length: 16 amino acids. CDR3 bases: TGTGCCAGCAGCGGCAACAGGGTCCCTTGGGGCTATGGCTACACCTTC. Translating it yields CASSGNRVPWGYGYTF.

This clone was seen a few times. The gene calls are TRBV13 and TRBJ1-1; D possibly corresponds to TRBD1 (6 bases). Germline lookup yields CDR1 PRHDT and CDR2 FYEKMQ (reference sequence). Deletions cut 4 bases from V and 3 bases from J, with 18 bases between. CDR3 length: 16 residues. The CDR3 sequence is CASSSTGTNYYTEAFF. The CDR3 coding sequence is TGTGCCAGCAGCTCAACAGGGACGAATTATTACACTGAAGCTTTCTTT.

The chain uses TRBV14 and TRBJ2-2, with 7 bases fitting TRBD1. CDR1 is SGHDN and CDR2 is FVKESK in the germline V gene. V was pared by 1 base and J by 7 bases, with 0 bases of the junction left unmatched. The CDR3 covers 13 residues. This chain's CDR3 is CASSQAGGGELFF. As DNA, the CDR3 is TGTGCCAGCAGCCAAGCAGGGGGCGGGGAGCTGTTTTTT. Full variable domain (outside the CDR3, taken from reference TRBV14 and TRBJ2-2): EAGVTQFPSHSVIEKGQTVTLRCDPISGHDNLYWYRRVMGKEIKFLLHFVKESKQDESGMPNNRFLAERTGGTYSTLKVQPAELEDSGVYFCASSQAGGGELFFGEGSRLTVL.